Listed here are 4 T cell receptor beta chains from one sample, sequenced in a study of T cells in narcolepsy. TCRdb keeps only in-frame clones here, not all; method: immunoSEQ multiplex PCR. The sample has over 25,000 clones; 70% to 85% are singletons. The sample consisted of memory (CD45RA-) CD4+ T cells from blood. The receptor source for this set is a human donor in good health.

In nucleotides, the CDR3 is TGTGCCAGCAGTAACCGCGCGAACACCGGGGAGCTGTTTTTT. Translating it yields CASSNRANTGELFF. The genes are TRBV6-6 and TRBJ2-2; no reliable D call. This CDR3 has 14 residues. Trimming shortened V by 5 bases and J by 0 bases, and 7 bases separated the two germline ends. CDR1 is MNHNY, CDR2 SVGAGI, per germline (reference sequence).

This chain uses TRBV2 with TRBJ2-7; a possible D gene is TRBD1 (5 bases). V dropped 5 bases and J dropped 5 bases, with 10 bases sitting between them. The CDR3 loop spans 12 amino acids. Germline lookup yields CDR1 SNHLY and CDR2 FYNNEI. The CDR3 nucleotides are TGTGCCAGCAGTACGATCAGGGACGAGCAGTACTTC. This translates into CASSTIRDEQYF.

The chain is built from TRBV19 and TRBJ1-3; 9 bases are a match to TRBD1. The CDR3 has 16 residues. From germline, CDR1 is LNHDA and CDR2 SQIVND (reference sequence). The V and J ends lost 4 bases and 2 bases, in that order; junction bases with no gene match: 6. Written as DNA, the CDR3 is TGTGCCAGTAGTAGCGCACAGGGGGCAGCTGGAAACACCATATATTTT. Amino acid sequence: CASSSAQGAAGNTIYF.

The CDR3 bases are TGCAGCGTTCAAGGGACAGGGCGCGATGAATTTTTT. This codes for CSVQGTGRDEFF. V gene TRBV29-1 combines with J gene TRBJ1-4, with 9 bases that match TRBD1. The germline gives CDR1 SQVTM, CDR2 ANQGSEA. CDR3 length: 12 amino acids. Unmatched junction bases numbered 12, after V lost 5 bases and J lost 17 bases.